The 10 T cell receptor beta chains below were found in one sample sequenced in a study of blood T cell repertoires in COVID-19. Profiled with immunoSEQ multiplex PCR; TCRdb holds only in-frame clones, not every one. The top ten clones hold about 6.4% of a sample with roughly 67,000 clones, approximately 73% of them seen once. Sequenced input: peripheral blood. The source of these receptors is a woman aged 45-65 years with active or convalescent COVID-19.

The CDR3 bases are TGTGCCAGCAGCTCTGGACTATTCCCCGGCTACACCTTC. Translated: CASSSGLFPGYTF. The genes are TRBV5-6 and TRBJ1-2; no firm D call. Trimming took 3 bases from V and 8 from J, leaving 14 bases between them. The CDR3 length is 13 residues. Germline lookup yields CDR1 SGHDT and CDR2 YYEEEE. Supplemented by reference TRBV5-6 and TRBJ1-2, the full variable domain reads DAGVTQSPTHLIKTRGQQVTLRCSPKSGHDTVSWYQQALGQGPQFIFQYYEEEERQRGNFPDRFSGHQFPNYSSELNVNALLLGDSALYLCASSSGLFPGYTFGSGTRLTVV.

The rearrangement links TRBV19 to TRBJ2-2, with D maybe TRBD1 (6 bases). This CDR3 is 13 amino acids long. Germline V CDR1 and CDR2: LNHDA, SQIVND (reference sequence). CDR3 nucleotide sequence: TGTGCTATAGAAGGGGGATACACCGGGGAGCTGTTTTTT. Residues: CAIEGGYTGELFF.

The chain carries TRBV7-9 and TRBJ2-7, with 9 bases matching TRBD1. This CDR3 has 14 residues. CDR1 is SEHNR, CDR2 FQNEAQ, per germline (reference sequence). V lost 4 bases to trimming and J lost 5 bases; unmatched junction nucleotides: 6. CDR3 loop: CASSSTDRGHEQYF. The CDR3 DNA reads as TGTGCCAGCAGCTCGACGGACAGGGGCCACGAGCAGTACTTC.

This sequence joins TRBV24-1 and TRBJ2-2; 7 bases map to TRBD2. There are 16 residues in the CDR3. Looked up from germline, CDR1 is KGHDR and CDR2 is SFDVKD. The ends lost 6 bases at V and 3 bases at J; junction bases unmatched: 9. CDR3 nucleotide sequence: TGTGCCACCAGTCCGATGGCGGGAGTGTACACCGGGGAGCTGTTTTTT. It translates to CATSPMAGVYTGELFF.

V is TRBV6-5 and J is TRBJ1-1; TRBD1 is a possible D gene (5 bases). This CDR3 region has 15 residues. In germline, CDR1 is MNHEY, CDR2 SVGAGI. Trimming took off 10 bases at V and 4 bases at J, with 22 bases between the two ends. Written as DNA, the CDR3 is TGTGCCATCTCCGGAATCAGGGTGGGGGGCACTGAAGCTTTCTTT. Its protein product is CAISGIRVGGTEAFF.

The chain recombines TRBV10-3 with TRBJ1-2; tentative D call: TRBD1 (5 bases). The CDR3 sequence is 13 residues long. V was trimmed by 11 bases and J by 3 bases, leaving 16 bases between them. Germline CDR1 reads ENHRY; CDR2 reads SYGVKD. The DNA of the CDR3 is TGTGCCTCAGGGAGGGGAGGGGACTATGGCTACACCTTC. Encoded protein: CASGRGGDYGYTF.

The rearrangement links TRBV5-5 to TRBJ2-2, with D possibly being TRBD2 (5 bases). The germline gives CDR1 SGHKS, CDR2 YYEKEE (reference sequence). The CDR3 totals 13 residues. The ends were cut back, 4 bases at V and 1 base at J, with 5 bases in the middle. The DNA of the CDR3 is TGTGCCAGCAGCCGGGAGAACACCGGGGAGCTGTTTTTT. It translates to CASSRENTGELFF.

In this sample, this clone turned up a few times. The V and J genes are TRBV3-1 (or the pseudogene TRBV3-2) and TRBJ2-3; tentative D call: TRBD2 (5 bases). Deletions cut 7 bases from V and 1 base from J, with 12 bases between. The CDR3 totals 14 residues. Germline V gives CDR1 LGHDT, CDR2 YNNKEL (reference sequence). The CDR3 protein is CASTLSGCTDTQYF. CDR3 in DNA: TGTGCCAGCACCCTATCGGGGTGCACAGATACGCAGTATTTT.

The chain recombines TRBV6-2 or TRBV6-3 with TRBJ2-7; 7 bases are shared with TRBD2. This CDR3 is built from 15 residues. Germline loops: CDR1 MNHEY, CDR2 SVGEGT. Trimming took 4 bases from V and 0 from J; bases not matched to a gene: 6. CDR3 DNA: TGTGCCAGCAGTTCGACTAGCCAGAGCTCCTACGAGCAGTACTTC. Translation gives CASSSTSQSSYEQYF.

This clone was counted between two and nine times. The chain uses TRBV5-1 and TRBJ2-7; 9 nucleotides line up with TRBD2. The V gene end was trimmed by 2 bases and the J gene end by 6 bases; junction bases not matched to a gene: 9. This CDR3 is built from 15 residues. Germline CDR1 reads SGHRS; CDR2 reads YFSETQ. The CDR3 loop reads CASSLKGTSQSEQYF. For the CDR3, the DNA is TGCGCCAGCAGCTTAAAGGGGACTAGCCAAAGCGAGCAGTACTTC.